The sequence of this T cell receptor beta chain was determined in a study of cytomegalovirus exposure and HLA in healthy donors. Study-wide results and limits: The classifier reportedly diagnosed cytomegalovirus status with high sensitivity and specificity. CMV antigen specificity was confirmed in vitro for a few CMV-associated chains. A later analysis found first-cohort TCR clusters tended to co-occur in the 120 validation repertoires.

As concerns this clone: What it recognizes is unknown.

TCRdb keeps only in-frame clones here, not all; method: immunoSEQ multiplex PCR. The sample records some 99,000 clones, 88% being singletons. Trimming took off 4 bases at V and 5 bases at J, with 11 bases between the two ends. Germline V lookup: CDR1 SGHTA, CDR2 FQGNSA. This CDR3 has 14 residues. The receptor was isolated from a woman aged 18-29 years in good health and CMV-seronegative. Material: PBMCs. The rearrangement joins TRBV7-2 to TRBJ1-4; D is perhaps TRBD1 (6 bases). The CDR3 DNA reads as TGTGCCAGCAGCTCAGGGGCCTACAATGAAAAACTGTTTTTT. Protein sequence: CASSSGAYNEKLFF.